The 25 T cell receptor beta chains given below trace back to one sample, sequenced in a study of cytomegalovirus exposure and HLA in healthy donors. The PCR was carried out with 60 Vbeta primers and 13 Jbeta primers. Libraries were prepared by immunoSEQ multiplex PCR; TCRdb keeps only in-frame clonotypes and omits some of them. Counted here are roughly 150,000 clones, approximately 83% occurring once; the ten biggest clones make up 1.5% to 2%. The specimen sequenced was PBMCs. The source is a woman aged 40 to 50 in good health and CMV-seronegative.

The sample holds one count of this clone. V usage is TRBV5-4 and J usage is TRBJ1-2; TRBD1 aligns across 9 bases. Germline CDR1 reads SGHNT; CDR2 reads YYREEE (reference sequence). This CDR3 has 15 amino acids. J lost 2 bases, V lost 4 bases, and 6 bases had no gene match. CDR3 DNA: TGTGCCAGCAGCCCGGCGACAGGGGGAAACTATGGCTACACCTTC. It is translated as CASSPATGGNYGYTF.

The chain uses TRBV30 and TRBJ2-3; D is ambiguous. Looked up from germline, CDR1 is GTSNPN and CDR2 is SVGIG (reference sequence). The CDR3 spans 12 residues. V lost 0 bases and J lost 4, with 5 bases in between. The CDR3 loop reads CAWSVSADTQYF. CDR3 DNA: TGTGCCTGGAGTGTTTCGGCAGATACGCAGTATTTT.

The V gene is TRBV10-2, the J gene TRBJ2-5, with 9 bases lining up with TRBD1. Germline assignment: CDR1 WSHSY and CDR2 SAAADI. J gave up 4 bases and V 2 bases, and 5 bases lay outside the gene matches. The CDR3 has 15 amino acids. CDR3 sequence reads: CASSERGTGLETQYF. The CDR3 bases are TGCGCCAGCAGTGAGAGGGGGACAGGGCTAGAGACCCAGTACTTC.

The rearrangement joins TRBV6-6 to TRBJ2-5; D call uncertain. This CDR3 is 15 amino acids long. Deletions cut 7 bases from V and 4 bases from J, with 19 bases between. Germline lookup yields CDR1 MNHNY and CDR2 SVGAGI (reference sequence). The CDR3 region is CASTPDGGFGETQYF. The CDR3 DNA follows: TGTGCCAGCACCCCCGATGGCGGTTTTGGAGAGACCCAGTACTTC.

The chain links TRBV5-4 to TRBJ2-1, with 12 nucleotides matching TRBD2. The ends lost 4 bases at V and 3 bases at J; junction bases unmatched: 2. The CDR3 is 15 amino acids. Germline assignment: CDR1 SGHNT and CDR2 YYREEE (reference sequence). The CDR3 DNA reads TGTGCCAGCAGCCCTAGCGGGAGGGGCTACAATGAGCAGTTCTTC. Its protein is CASSPSGRGYNEQFF.

This chain links TRBV28 with TRBJ1-2, with D maybe TRBD1 (5 bases). The CDR3 is 13 amino acids. CDR1 is MDHEN, CDR2 SYDVKM, per germline. V gave up 6 bases and J gave up 3 bases, with 11 bases separating them. The chain's CDR3 is CASSPTVYYGYTF. CDR3 nucleotide sequence: TGTGCCAGCAGCCCGACAGTGTACTATGGCTACACCTTC.

The chain uses TRBV2 and TRBJ2-2; 14 nucleotides line up with TRBD2. V lost 3 bases to trimming and J lost 4 bases; unmatched junction nucleotides: 7. The CDR3 length is 18 residues. The germline V gene encodes CDR1 SNHLY and CDR2 FYNNEI. The CDR3 sequence is CASSDLGLAGEGTGELFF. In DNA form, the CDR3 reads TGTGCCAGCAGTGATTTGGGACTAGCGGGGGAAGGCACCGGGGAGCTGTTTTTT.

The chain carries TRBV6-5 and TRBJ1-2, with 7 bases lining up with TRBD1. V was clipped by 4 bases and J by 3 bases; unmatched bases: 8. This CDR3 is built from 15 residues. Germline assignment: CDR1 MNHEY and CDR2 SVGAGI. The CDR3, as DNA: TGTGCCAGCAGTTTCTCAGGGGGAAACTACTATGGCTACACCTTC. Encoded protein: CASSFSGGNYYGYTF.

V is TRBV15 and J is TRBJ2-1; 8 bases align to TRBD1. V was pared by 4 bases and J by 2 bases, with 7 bases of the junction left unmatched. The CDR3 is 16 residues long. Germline V gives CDR1 LNHNV, CDR2 YYDKDF (reference sequence). CDR3 protein: CATSTPQGVAYNEQFF. The CDR3 DNA reads TGTGCCACCAGCACCCCACAGGGGGTCGCCTACAATGAGCAGTTCTTC.

This chain uses TRBV6-4 with TRBJ2-1; TRBD2 matches at 8 bases. The CDR3 has 13 amino acids. J was trimmed by 8 bases and V by 6 bases; bases with no gene match: 6. The germline V gene encodes CDR1 MRHNA and CDR2 SNTAGT. CDR3 in DNA: TGTGCCAGCAGCGAGCGGGAGAGAGATGAGCAGTTCTTC. The encoded protein is CASSERERDEQFF.

This clone came up a few times. This chain joins TRBV10-3 and TRBJ2-1, with D possibly matching TRBD2 (6 bases). Trimming took off 8 bases at V and 6 bases at J, with 8 bases between the two ends. CDR3 length: 11 amino acids. CDR1 is ENHRY, CDR2 SYGVKD, per germline. CDR3 nucleotides: TGTGCCATCGAGGGAGGCAATGAGCAGTTCTTC. Protein product: CAIEGGNEQFF.

The chain uses TRBV30 and TRBJ2-1; D remains unclear. V was cut by 0 bases and J by 7 bases, with 10 bases left in between. CDR3 size: 13 residues. The germline V gene has CDR1 GTSNPN and CDR2 SVGIG (reference sequence). CDR3 sequence: CAWSVQLVNEQFF. In nucleotides, the CDR3 is TGTGCCTGGAGTGTCCAACTTGTAAATGAGCAGTTCTTC.

V usage is TRBV18 and J usage is TRBJ2-5, with 10 positions matching TRBD1. J was trimmed by 4 bases and V by 5 bases; bases with no gene match: 7. Germline V lookup: CDR1 KGHSH, CDR2 LQKENI. The CDR3 loop spans 15 amino acids. The CDR3 DNA follows: TGTGCCAGCTCAACCGGGACAGGGGTTTCAGAGACCCAGTACTTC. Translation: CASSTGTGVSETQYF.

The V and J genes are TRBV6-5 and TRBJ2-1; D is unresolved. V lost 8 bases to trimming and J lost 0 bases, with 8 bases between them. The CDR3 extends over 13 amino acids. Looked up from germline, CDR1 is MNHEY and CDR2 is SVGAGI. Here the CDR3 reads CASGPSSYNEQFF. The CDR3 nucleotides are TGTGCCAGCGGTCCGAGCTCCTACAATGAGCAGTTCTTC.

This sequence joins TRBV28 and TRBJ1-4, with a possible D match to TRBD1 (5 bases). The CDR3 consists of 15 residues. Germline V CDR1 and CDR2: MDHEN, SYDVKM. The V gene lost 6 bases and the J gene lost 4 bases, with 15 bases spanning the gap. The CDR3 loop is CASSPSLDNNEKLFF. Written as DNA, the CDR3 is TGTGCCAGCAGCCCCTCCTTGGACAATAATGAAAAACTGTTTTTT.

This chain uses TRBV10-1 with TRBJ2-7; TRBD1 agrees at 7 bases. Germline V gene sequence: CDR1 WNHNN, CDR2 SYGVQD (reference sequence). The CDR3 is 14 residues long. V was pared by 2 bases and J by 2 bases, with 3 bases of the junction left unmatched. The DNA of the CDR3 is TGCGCCAGCAGTGAGATGGGGACAGCCTACGAGCAGTACTTC. This gives the protein CASSEMGTAYEQYF.

This clone was seen a handful of times. The chain employs TRBV19 and TRBJ1-1; 7 positions agree with TRBD1. The CDR3 is made up of 14 amino acids. The V gene end was trimmed by 7 bases and the J gene end by 2 bases; junction bases not matched to a gene: 7. Germline loops: CDR1 LNHDA, CDR2 SQIVND (reference sequence). The CDR3 region has the DNA TGTGCCAGTATGGGCAGGGGGACCAACACTGAAGCTTTCTTT. Translating gives CASMGRGTNTEAFF.

The chain is built from TRBV5-1 and TRBJ2-1, with 10 positions matching TRBD1. The germline CDR1 and CDR2 sequences are SGHRS and YFSETQ. The trim removed 0 bases at V and 6 bases at J, leaving 6 bases unmatched. The length of the CDR3 is 16 residues. DNA for the CDR3: TGCGCCAGCAGCTTGGCCGGGACAGGGGAATTCAATGAGCAGTTCTTC. This encodes CASSLAGTGEFNEQFF.

V and J are TRBV6-1 and TRBJ2-5; 10 bases agree with TRBD2. Germline V gene data show CDR1 as MNHNS and CDR2 as SASEGT. CDR3 length equals 15 residues. Losses at the gene ends were 2 bases for V and 2 bases for J; bases not matched to a gene: 2. The CDR3 here is CASSEMTSGQETQYF. CDR3 sequence (DNA): TGTGCCAGCAGTGAAATGACTAGCGGGCAAGAGACCCAGTACTTC.

This clone was detected a few times. The chain combines TRBV5-1 with TRBJ1-6; 7 nucleotides line up with TRBD1. This CDR3 contains 14 residues. After removal of 5 bases from V and 10 bases from J, the junction contained 9 bases not matched to a gene. Germline values: CDR1 SGHRS, CDR2 YFSETQ. This CDR3 is CASRPRQGESPLHF. The CDR3 DNA is TGCGCCAGCAGACCCCGACAGGGTGAATCACCCCTCCACTTT.

The chain carries TRBV19 and TRBJ2-5; 8 nucleotides agree with TRBD2. The CDR3 totals 14 residues. Germline assignment: CDR1 LNHDA and CDR2 SQIVND (reference sequence). V lost 7 bases to trimming and J lost 1 base; unmatched junction nucleotides: 5. As DNA, the CDR3 is TGTGCCAGTACTCCGGGACTAGGCCAAGAGACCCAGTACTTC. Its translation is CASTPGLGQETQYF.

As regards this clone: One end of the junction varies from germline; a read error may be responsible. The chain joins TRBV7-9 to TRBJ1-2; D ambiguous. The V gene's germline CDR1 is SEHNR and CDR2 FQNEAQ (reference sequence). The CDR3 is 16 residues long. CDR3 sequence: CSSSPLAGSEVWGYTF. CDR3 DNA sequence: TGTTCCAGCAGCCCGCTCGCCGGGTCTGAAGTCTGGGGCTACACCTTC.

The chain joins TRBV6-6 to TRBJ2-1, with TRBD2 identical over 11 bases. The V segment lost 6 bases and the J segment 5 bases; nucleotides outside the gene matches: 9. Germline V gives CDR1 MNHNY, CDR2 SVGAGI (reference sequence). The CDR3 is 16 amino acids. The CDR3 here is CASRRLAGTLNNEQFF. The CDR3 coding sequence is TGTGCCAGCAGACGACTAGCGGGGACCCTAAACAATGAGCAGTTCTTC.

This clone was seen a single time. This sequence joins TRBV30 and TRBJ1-1; D may be TRBD1 (6 bases). Germline V gene data show CDR1 as GTSNPN and CDR2 as SVGIG (reference sequence). Trimming shortened V by 2 bases and J by 0 bases, and 13 bases separated the two germline ends. The CDR3 extends over 15 amino acids. The CDR3 reads CAWSTGTTLNTEAFF. CDR3 DNA sequence: TGTGCCTGGAGTACGGGGACAACCCTGAACACTGAAGCTTTCTTT.

V usage is TRBV27 and J usage is TRBJ2-7; 7 bases fit TRBD2. The CDR3 has 15 amino acids. Trimming at V came to 2 bases and at J to 3 bases, leaving 7 bases not matched to a gene. Germline CDR1 is MNHEY and CDR2 is SMNVEV (reference sequence). CDR3: CASSLRGRALYEQYF. The CDR3 nucleotides read TGTGCCAGCAGTTTAAGAGGGAGGGCCCTCTACGAGCAGTACTTC.